This T cell receptor beta chain came from a study of human T cells and chemical hapten exposure (dated by TCRdb to about 2021). About the investigation overall: For sensitization, 2% DPC in acetone was applied to an approximately 2 cm by approximately 2 cm area of upper inner arm skin. Throughout the roughly 25-week study period, patients were also given weekly therapeutic DPC doses on the scalp. Patch testing was done on the upper back using Finn chambers containing 0.01% DPC, and results were scored after 6 days according to International Contact Dermatitis Research Group standards. The mostly female patient cohort included alopecia areata with under or over 50% scalp involvement, alopecia totalis and alopecia universalis. The libraries were sequenced as a pool, and the TCR yield per sample differed mostly because of small variations in library volumes within the pool. This study followed changes in the peripheral blood TCR repertoire in vivo during primary and secondary sensitization of alopecia patients to the hapten diphenylcyclopropenone (DPC). Blood samples were taken from patients before sensitization (week 0) and at 2, 6 and about 24 weeks after DPC sensitization. Blood for TCR sequencing was provided by twenty-nine alopecia patients at one to four time points (pre-sensitization, 2, 6 and 24 weeks). For every blood RNA sample, sequencing covered both the TCR alpha and TCR beta chains.

The full study reports these points: Patch test score correlated positively with the number of PT1 expanded TCRs, reaching significance at thresholds 8, 16 and 32 but not at 4. Because every patient had alopecia, a presumed autoimmune disease, the patients' immune response might differ from that of healthy individuals. After repeated subsampling, changes were observed in the strength of the expansion versus patch-test correlation and in the threshold at which the correlation became significant. Compared with pre-sensitization or healthy control sets, expanded TCRs formed significantly more large CDR3 similarity clusters, which is consistent with antigen-driven responses. The number of TCRs above 1 in 1000 frequency did not change with DPC sensitization; there was no evidence of global repertoire structure alterations.

V and J are truncated by 0 bases and 6 bases respectively, leaving an intervening sequence of 26 bases. Taken from cysteine to phenylalanine, the CDR3 has 19 residues. The DNA shown is the 57-base CDR3, in frame from base 1. Concerning this clonotype itself: Its antigen remains undetermined. Within one base of it there is no much larger clone, and no base qualities were kept.

The library was made by RACE. This sample was sequenced with a NextSeq 500. Library preparation attached unique molecular identifiers to individual cDNA molecules for quantitative, reproducible TCR counting. In the source study's methods: A median of approximately 96,000 TCRs per sample was observed, with a range of about 20,000 to 750,000. V, J and CDR3 annotation of the TCR reads was carried out using the Decombinator software suite. Every sample was subsampled to the same number of TCRs (28,000) for the PS versus PT1 abundance plots. Expanded TCRs were defined as absent before sensitization and observed at least eight times at the 2-week time point. Through fastp at Q25 and MiXCR, TCRdb rebuilt clones from the public reads, retaining in-frame beta chains. Rows merge per CDR3 protein into single entries with the most common DNA and genes. What appears here as the V and J calls and clone size reflects TCRdb's work, not the paper's. For this sample the table gives about 50,000 distinct CDR3 sequences, of which more than 9% were detected only once. The ten largest clonotypes hold around a tenth of the sample.

This sample's time point label indicates: pre-sensitization, week 0. The sample's treatment or condition label is to be understood as: therapeutic diphenylcyclopropenone sensitization with weekly scalp DPC. Unfractionated whole blood was collected in Tempus Blood RNA tubes, and total RNA was extracted from that blood. At each patch-test visit, blood was drawn before the patch test was applied. Patients were considered eligible if aged 18 to 70, diagnosed with alopecia and deemed suitable for DPC therapy, and patients were excluded if pregnant. The sequence was collected from a woman under 40 with alopecia areata. Some clones in this sample may be carry-over from other donors' samples. The rearranged segments are TRBV6-7 and TRBJ1-1; a tentative D call is TRBD1 (6 bases match). TRBV6-7 falls under the ORF class, with uncertain function. The specimen comprised whole blood, sampled in connection with sensitization to the hapten diphenylcyclopropenone (DPC). The CDR3 amino acid sequence is: CASSYSTNRALQSGAEAFF. The sequence in DNA is TGTGCCAGCAGTTACTCGACGAACAGGGCTTTACAAAGTGGGGCTGAAGCTTTCTTT.